These 30 T cell receptor beta chains came from one sample sequenced in a study of beta chain features in type 1 diabetes. Expressed TCRB transcripts were sequenced after all isolated RNA was converted to cDNA. The method was immunoSEQ multiplex PCR; TCRdb's version includes in-frame clones alone and lacks a portion of them. The data show about 360,000 clones, 10% to 15% seen once. The sample comprised naive CD4+ T cells from blood. Receptor source: a man younger than 35 in good health.

This chain connects TRBV9 to TRBJ2-3; TRBD2 aligns across 8 bases. Trimming cost V 0 bases and J 4 bases; bases outside gene matches: 4. Per the germline V gene, CDR1 is SGDLS and CDR2 is YYNGEE. The CDR3 contains 15 residues. In nucleotides, the CDR3 is TGTGCCAGCAGCGTAGCGGGGGGGCTGGCAGATACGCAGTATTTT. It specifies CASSVAGGLADTQYF.

This clone has more than one count but fewer than ten. The junction departs from the called germline gene at one end, perhaps through a read error. V and J are TRBV7-2 and TRBJ1-3, with D possibly being TRBD1 (5 bases). This CDR3 comprises 12 residues. In germline, CDR1 is SGHTA, CDR2 FQGNSA. The CDR3 protein is CASSTGTAFFRF. The DNA for the CDR3 is TGTGCCAGCAGTACGGGGACTGCTTTCTTTCGTTTT. The complete variable domain, with remaining parts taken from reference TRBV7-2 and TRBJ1-3, reads GAGVSQSPSNKVTEKGKDVELRCDPISGHTALYWYRQSLGQGLEFLIYFQGNSAPDKSGLPSDRFSAERTGGSVSTLTIQRTQQEDSAVYLCASSTGTAFFRFGEGSWLTVV.

This clone was seen a few times. CDR3 DNA sequence: TGTGCCAGCAGCCAAGGGGCGGGGGGGCCAAACATTCAGTACTTC. Its protein product is CASSQGAGGPNIQYF. The chain recombines TRBV7-3 with TRBJ2-4; TRBD2 agrees at 9 bases. The V gene end was trimmed by 5 bases and the J gene end by 6 bases; junction bases not matched to a gene: 8. This CDR3 is built from 15 residues. In germline, CDR1 is SGHTA, CDR2 FQGTGA.

Only a few counts were recorded for this clone. The chain employs TRBV30 and TRBJ2-5; TRBD2 matches 9 bases. J gave up 5 bases and V 3 bases, and 7 bases lay outside the gene matches. Germline loops: CDR1 GTSNPN, CDR2 SVGIG (reference sequence). This CDR3 has 14 residues. The CDR3: CAWRAAGGRETQYF. CDR3 in DNA: TGTGCCTGGAGAGCGGCGGGGGGGCGGGAGACCCAGTACTTC.

This clone was observed a handful of times. The rearrangement joins TRBV7-2 to TRBJ2-7; TRBD1 matches 7 bases. The CDR3 loop spans 17 amino acids. In germline, CDR1 is SGHTA, CDR2 FQGNSA. Losses at the gene ends were 5 bases for V and 2 bases for J; bases not matched to a gene: 15. The CDR3 nucleotides read TGTGCCAGCAGCATTGTCGCCGGACAGGCCCTTCCCTACGAGCAGTACTTC. It is translated as CASSIVAGQALPYEQYF.

This clone came up a few times. The rearrangement joins TRBV25-1 to TRBJ1-2; possible D gene TRBD1, 5 bases. The V gene's germline CDR1 is MGHDK and CDR2 SYGVNS. This CDR3 is built from 13 residues. Trimming left V 4 bases short and J 7 bases short, with 13 bases between. CDR3 coding DNA: TGTGCCAGCAGTGGCCTGGGGGGATCTGGCTACACCTTC. This sequence encodes CASSGLGGSGYTF.

This clone was counted only a few times. The chain employs TRBV15 and TRBJ2-7; D is undetermined. V was cut by 0 bases and J by 3 bases, with 6 bases left in between. The CDR3 is made up of 13 amino acids. Germline assignment: CDR1 LNHNV and CDR2 YYDKDF (reference sequence). In DNA, the CDR3 is TGTGCCACCAGCAGAGAGTTAGTCTACGAGCAGTACTTC. It yields the protein CATSRELVYEQYF.

Here the CDR3 reads CASSVGLAGADTQYF. CDR3 DNA sequence: TGTGCCAGCAGCGTAGGCCTAGCGGGGGCAGATACGCAGTATTTT. The V gene is TRBV9, the J gene TRBJ2-3, with 10 bases lining up with TRBD2. The CDR3 loop spans 15 amino acids. The ends lost 0 bases at V and 4 bases at J; junction bases unmatched: 2. Germline V CDR1 and CDR2: SGDLS, YYNGEE.

The chain couples TRBV28 to TRBJ1-2, with 10 bases that match TRBD1. CDR1 is MDHEN, CDR2 SYDVKM, per germline. Unmatched junction bases numbered 12, after V lost 6 bases and J lost 8 bases. This CDR3 is built from 15 residues. The CDR3 reads CASSPGQGPFGGYTF. The CDR3 nucleotides are TGTGCCAGCAGCCCGGGACAGGGGCCCTTCGGGGGCTACACCTTC.

This clone was counted a few times. The rearrangement uses TRBV25-1 and TRBJ2-5; TRBD1 matches 10 bases. V lost 5 bases and J lost 3; bases outside the gene matches: 9. The CDR3 covers 16 residues. CDR1 is MGHDK and CDR2 is SYGVNS in the germline V gene. The CDR3 protein is CASSIGTGTGEETQYF. For the CDR3, the DNA is TGTGCCAGCAGTATTGGGACCGGGACAGGGGAAGAGACCCAGTACTTC.

The rearrangement joins TRBV5-1 to TRBJ1-6, with D perhaps TRBD1 (5 bases). The CDR3 length is 15 residues. V was trimmed by 0 bases and J by 9 bases, leaving 13 bases between them. Germline assignment: CDR1 SGHRS and CDR2 YFSETQ. The CDR3: CASSLVATEVSPLHF. The CDR3 DNA follows: TGCGCCAGCAGCTTGGTCGCGACAGAGGTTTCACCCCTCCACTTT. Complete variable domain (other parts from reference TRBV5-1 and TRBJ1-6): KAGVTQTPRYLIKTRGQQVTLSCSPISGHRSVSWYQQTPGQGLQFLFEYFSETQRNKGNFPGRFSGRQFSNSRSEMNVSTLELGDSALYLCASSLVATEVSPLHFGNGTRLTVT.

The chain carries TRBV7-2 and TRBJ2-7; 11 positions match TRBD2. Germline CDR1 is SGHTA and CDR2 is FQGNSA. V lost 6 bases, J lost 4 bases, and 8 bases stayed unmatched. The CDR3 sequence is 15 residues long. CDR3 bases: TGTGCCAGCAGGTACACTAGCGGGGGAACTTACGAGCAGTACTTC. It encodes CASRYTSGGTYEQYF.

This chain uses TRBV27 with TRBJ2-5, with 7 bases matching TRBD1. The CDR3 covers 13 residues. Germline lookup yields CDR1 MNHEY and CDR2 SMNVEV (reference sequence). The ends lost 6 bases at V and 5 bases at J; junction bases unmatched: 6. CDR3 in DNA: TGTGCCAGCAGCCGCACAGGGGAGGAGACCCAGTACTTC. Translation gives CASSRTGEETQYF.

The chain links TRBV25-1 to TRBJ2-3; 10 bases align to TRBD1. Germline V gene data show CDR1 as MGHDK and CDR2 as SYGVNS. The CDR3 sequence is 16 residues long. V shed 4 bases and J 3 bases; nucleotides not matched to a gene: 7. This CDR3 is CASSVTGGDETDTQYF. The CDR3 DNA reads as TGTGCCAGCAGTGTGACAGGGGGCGATGAGACAGATACGCAGTATTTT. Based on the CDR3 plus reference TRBV25-1 and TRBJ2-3, the full variable domain is EADIYQTPRYLVIGTGKKITLECSQTMGHDKMYWYQQDPGMELHLIHYSYGVNSTEKGDLSSESTVSRIRTEHFPLTLESARPSHTSQYLCASSVTGGDETDTQYFGPGTRLTVL.

This chain connects TRBV5-1 to TRBJ2-1, with 10 bases fitting TRBD1. There are 14 residues in the CDR3. J lost 8 bases, V lost 0 bases, and 2 bases had no gene match. Germline CDR1 reads SGHRS; CDR2 reads YFSETQ. CDR3 region: CASSLAGQGDEQFF. The CDR3 DNA reads TGCGCCAGCAGCTTGGCAGGACAGGGGGATGAGCAGTTCTTC.

Only a few counts were recorded for this clone. V and J are TRBV30 and TRBJ1-5, with TRBD1 identical over 7 bases. This CDR3 contains 13 residues. V dropped 6 bases and J dropped 5; count of bases not matched to a gene: 7. From germline, CDR1 is GTSNPN and CDR2 SVGIG (reference sequence). Here the CDR3 DNA reads TGTGCCTGCCGGGACAGCCATTATCAGCCCCAGCATTTT. Protein sequence: CACRDSHYQPQHF.

This clone was observed a few times. The chain uses TRBV5-6 and TRBJ2-5; tentatively, D is TRBD2 (6 bases). The CDR3 totals 14 residues. Germline V lookup: CDR1 SGHDT, CDR2 YYEEEE. Trimming took off 3 bases at V and 2 bases at J, with 11 bases between the two ends. The DNA for the CDR3 is TGTGCCAGCAGCTCGACGACTAGACAAGAGACCCAGTACTTC. This sequence encodes CASSSTTRQETQYF.

The chain couples TRBV5-4 to TRBJ2-7, with a weak D call TRBD1 (6 bases). The CDR3 covers 13 residues. The germline V gene encodes CDR1 SGHNT and CDR2 YYREEE (reference sequence). With 4 bases removed from V and 7 bases from J, the gap between germline ends came to 15 bases. CDR3 bases: TGTGCCAGCAGCCGAACATTAACAGGGGAGCAGTACTTC. Protein sequence: CASSRTLTGEQYF. The full variable domain, its missing parts supplied by reference TRBV5-4 and TRBJ2-7, is ETGVTQSPTHLIKTRGQQVTLRCSSQSGHNTVSWYQQALGQGPQFIFQYYREEENGRGNFPPRFSGLQFPNYSSELNVNALELDDSALYLCASSRTLTGEQYFGPGTRLTVT.

The chain joins TRBV15 to TRBJ1-5; 7 nucleotides align to TRBD1. Trimming at V came to 5 bases and at J to 6 bases, leaving 10 bases not matched to a gene. Germline-derived CDR1 and CDR2 are LNHNV and YYDKDF (reference sequence). The CDR3 contains 15 residues. The DNA of the CDR3 is TGTGCCACCAGCGGTCATACAGGGGCTGGTCAGCCCCAGCATTTT. It is translated as CATSGHTGAGQPQHF.

The chain is built from TRBV11-1 and TRBJ2-1, with 15 bases matching TRBD2. Germline V gives CDR1 SGHAT, CDR2 FQDESV (reference sequence). Trimming at V came to 8 bases and at J to 4 bases, leaving 0 bases not matched to a gene. This CDR3 spans 14 amino acids. The CDR3 nucleotides are TGTGCCAGCGGACTAGCGGGGGGGTACAATGAGCAGTTCTTC. Its protein is CASGLAGGYNEQFF.

This clone was counted a few times. V gene TRBV30 combines with J gene TRBJ2-7; D might be TRBD1 (6 bases). Germline values: CDR1 GTSNPN, CDR2 SVGIG (reference sequence). This CDR3 comprises 15 residues. Trimming cost V 2 bases and J 2 bases, with 16 bases left between them. DNA for the CDR3: TGTGCCTGGAGTACCGGGACACCCGGGGCCTACGAGCAGTACTTC. Translation: CAWSTGTPGAYEQYF.

V gene TRBV27 combines with J gene TRBJ2-7; possible D gene TRBD2, 6 bases. The V and J ends lost 5 bases and 0 bases respectively, with 20 bases between them. The CDR3 consists of 17 residues. Looked up from germline, CDR1 is MNHEY and CDR2 is SMNVEV (reference sequence). CDR3 bases: TGTGCCAGCAGTCGATCCGTTAGCGGAAGCAGCTCCTACGAGCAGTACTTC. As protein: CASSRSVSGSSSYEQYF.

This clone was detected a few times. The chain joins TRBV28 to TRBJ1-2, with 7 bases lining up with TRBD1. The J segment lost 6 bases and the V segment lost 1 base, leaving 8 bases of the junction unmatched. The germline gives CDR1 MDHEN, CDR2 SYDVKM. CDR3 length equals 15 residues. The CDR3 spells CASSLSGTVGHGYTF. CDR3 DNA sequence: TGTGCCAGCAGTTTATCCGGGACAGTGGGTCATGGCTACACCTTC.

This clone occurred a few times. This chain links TRBV7-3 with TRBJ2-1, with TRBD2 matching 7 bases. This CDR3 region has 16 residues. V lost 4 bases and J lost 9; bases outside the gene matches: 15. From germline, CDR1 is SGHTA and CDR2 FQGTGA. As DNA, the CDR3 is TGTGCCAGCAGCTCCGTCATCAGGCGGGAGAAGAGTGAGCAGTTCTTC. Its protein product is CASSSVIRREKSEQFF.

The chain uses TRBV5-1 and TRBJ2-1; 10 positions match TRBD2. The V and J ends lost 0 bases and 8 bases, in that order; junction bases with no gene match: 8. This CDR3 spans 16 amino acids. Germline CDR1 reads SGHRS; CDR2 reads YFSETQ. The CDR3 coding sequence is TGCGCCAGCAGCTTGGCCGCTCTAGCGGGAGCGTATGAGCAGTTCTTC. Its translation is CASSLAALAGAYEQFF.

The rearrangement joins TRBV7-9 to TRBJ1-1, with D perhaps matching TRBD1 (6 bases). The CDR3 covers 15 residues. Trimming removed 4 bases at V and 1 base at J, with 13 bases between. Looked up from germline, CDR1 is SEHNR and CDR2 is FQNEAQ (reference sequence). CDR3 sequence: CASSSRQAENTEAFF. The DNA of the CDR3 is TGTGCCAGCAGCTCACGACAGGCGGAGAACACTGAAGCTTTCTTT.

A single count supports this clone. This rearrangement joins TRBV7-2 to TRBJ2-5; TRBD2 aligns across 8 bases. The trim removed 0 bases at V and 5 bases at J, leaving 11 bases unmatched. The CDR3 has 17 residues. The V gene's germline CDR1 is SGHTA and CDR2 FQGNSA. CDR3 amino acids: CASSLAQVGGGPETQYF. The CDR3 region has the DNA TGTGCCAGCAGCTTAGCGCAAGTGGGCGGGGGGCCCGAGACCCAGTACTTC.

V is TRBV7-2 and J is TRBJ2-7, with D perhaps matching TRBD1 (5 bases). Trimming removed 3 bases from V and 3 bases from J, with 9 bases in between. Germline CDR1 SGHTA, CDR2 FQGNSA. This CDR3 comprises 13 residues. This CDR3 is CASSLGRDYEQYF. The CDR3 DNA reads TGTGCCAGCAGCTTGGGCAGGGACTACGAGCAGTACTTC.

CDR3 residues: CASSYSLRGDTQYF. In DNA, the CDR3 is TGTGCCAGCAGTTACAGTCTTAGGGGGGATACGCAGTATTTT. The chain joins TRBV6-5 to TRBJ2-3; TRBD1 might be the D (6 bases). There are 14 residues in the CDR3. Trimming removed 2 bases from V and 6 bases from J, with 12 bases in between. Germline V CDR1 and CDR2: MNHEY, SVGAGI.

The table lists this clone with a few counts. This chain links TRBV27 with TRBJ1-1, with 10 bases fitting TRBD1. The CDR3 contains 16 residues. J was trimmed by 2 bases and V by 4 bases; bases with no gene match: 7. Germline values: CDR1 MNHEY, CDR2 SMNVEV (reference sequence). For the CDR3, the DNA is TGTGCCAGCAGTTCCCGGACAGGGGGTTTTAACACTGAAGCTTTCTTT. It translates to CASSSRTGGFNTEAFF.